Following are 15 T cell receptor beta chains from one sample sequenced in a study of blood T cell repertoires in COVID-19. TCRdb's table, derived via immunoSEQ multiplex PCR, lists solely in-frame clones and lacks some. The data show around 190,000 clones, more than 75% seen once. Material for sequencing was PBMCs or T cells enriched from blood (not recorded which). These TCRs come from a woman aged 45-59 years with acute COVID-19.

J is TRBJ2-2 and V is TRBV28, with 7 bases that match TRBD2. The ends lost 1 base at V and 11 bases at J; junction bases unmatched: 1. This CDR3 has 12 amino acids. Germline lookup yields CDR1 MDHEN and CDR2 SYDVKM. The CDR3 DNA follows: TGTGCCAGCAGTTTATTGGGACTAGAGCTGTTTTTT. Its translation is CASSLLGLELFF.

The rearrangement uses TRBV29-1 and TRBJ1-1; no clear D gene. CDR1 and CDR2 (germline): SQVTM, ANQGSEA. V lost 4 bases to trimming and J lost 1 base, with 4 bases between them. CDR3 length equals 11 residues. The CDR3 bases are TGCAGCGTTGCTTCGAACACTGAAGCTTTCTTT. Translation gives CSVASNTEAFF.

The rearrangement joins TRBV19 to TRBJ1-5; D possibly corresponds to TRBD1 (5 bases). This CDR3 region has 14 residues. The V and J ends lost 0 bases and 9 bases respectively, with 12 bases between them. Germline CDR1 LNHDA, CDR2 SQIVND (reference sequence). As DNA, the CDR3 is TGTGCCAGTAGTATAGATCTGGGGGGATGGCCCCAGCATTTT. Its protein product is CASSIDLGGWPQHF.

This chain links TRBV11-1 with TRBJ1-1; 8 bases match TRBD1. The CDR3 length is 15 residues. The germline V gene encodes CDR1 SGHAT and CDR2 FQDESV (reference sequence). V was pared by 4 bases and J by 2 bases, with 6 bases of the junction left unmatched. The CDR3 reads CASSSTGALNTEAFF. The CDR3 DNA sequence: TGTGCCAGCAGCTCGACAGGGGCTCTAAACACTGAAGCTTTCTTT.

The V and J genes are TRBV5-4 and TRBJ2-3; possible D gene TRBD1, 5 bases. The germline V and J ends were trimmed by 3 bases and 0 bases, with 5 bases remaining between them. CDR1 is SGHNT and CDR2 is YYREEE in the germline V gene (reference sequence). This CDR3 contains 13 residues. The CDR3 protein is CASSSGSTDTQYF. As DNA, the CDR3 is TGTGCCAGCAGCTCAGGGAGCACAGATACGCAGTATTTT.

In DNA form, the CDR3 reads TGTGCCAGCAGCCCAGACAGGGCGAACACCGGGGAGCTGTTTTTT. As protein: CASSPDRANTGELFF. The chain has TRBV5-4 and TRBJ2-2; 7 bases match TRBD1. V lost 4 bases, J lost 0 bases, and 3 bases stayed unmatched. The germline V gene has CDR1 SGHNT and CDR2 YYREEE (reference sequence). This CDR3 comprises 15 residues.

The rearrangement joins TRBV2 to TRBJ1-1; D gene unclear. Germline loops: CDR1 SNHLY, CDR2 FYNNEI. V gave up 8 bases and J gave up 2 bases, with 6 bases separating them. This CDR3 is built from 11 residues. In DNA, the CDR3 is TGTGCCAGCTCAGATAACACTGAAGCTTTCTTT. This translates into CASSDNTEAFF.

The J gene is TRBJ1-2, the V gene TRBV6-1; D gene uncertain. The CDR3 is 15 residues long. Germline V gene sequence: CDR1 MNHNS, CDR2 SASEGT. V gave up 1 base and J gave up 4 bases, with 13 bases separating them. The CDR3 sequence: CASSEESWAFYGYTF. CDR3 DNA: TGTGCCAGCAGTGAAGAAAGTTGGGCATTCTATGGCTACACCTTC.

The chain couples TRBV4-1 to TRBJ1-1; TRBD1 might be the D (6 bases). Per the germline V gene, CDR1 is MGHRA and CDR2 is YSYEKL. Trimming pared 1 base from V and 7 bases from J, leaving 7 bases between. This CDR3 comprises 12 residues. Here the CDR3 reads CASSQGGHEAFF. CDR3 DNA sequence: TGCGCCAGCAGCCAAGGGGGACATGAAGCTTTCTTT.

This chain joins TRBV20-1 and TRBJ2-3; TRBD2 agrees at 12 bases. Trimming cost V 3 bases and J 7 bases; bases outside gene matches: 5. The CDR3 has 14 amino acids. The V gene's germline CDR1 is DFQATT and CDR2 SNEGSKA (reference sequence). The CDR3 sequence is CSASLAGGINTQYF. The CDR3 DNA sequence: TGCAGTGCTAGTCTAGCGGGGGGGATAAATACGCAGTATTTT.

V usage is TRBV6-1 and J usage is TRBJ2-1, with a possible D match to TRBD1 (6 bases). CDR1 MNHNS and CDR2 SASEGT come from the germline V gene. The germline V and J ends were trimmed by 4 bases and 4 bases, with 17 bases remaining between them. The CDR3 is 16 residues long. The CDR3 DNA reads as TGTGCCAGCAGTGCAAAGTCAGGGGCGAGATACAATGAGCAGTTCTTC. This translates into CASSAKSGARYNEQFF.

This clone was seen a few times. The CDR3 loop reads CASSLVSPAGLKNTEAFF. The CDR3 DNA reads as TGTGCCAGCAGCTTAGTTTCACCGGCAGGCCTTAAGAACACTGAAGCTTTCTTT. V is TRBV11-2 and J is TRBJ1-1, with D unclear. CDR1 and CDR2 from the germline V gene are SGHAT and FQNNGV. V was clipped by 1 base and J by 1 base, with 19 bases between them. The CDR3 length is 18 residues.

This clone has only one observation. This rearrangement joins TRBV28 to TRBJ1-2, with a possible D match to TRBD1 (5 bases). CDR3 length equals 13 residues. The germline V gene encodes CDR1 MDHEN and CDR2 SYDVKM. Trimming stripped 5 bases from V and 4 bases from J, with 11 bases between. CDR3 nucleotides: TGTGCCAGCAGTGTGACAGTCCCCTATGGCTACACCTTC. Amino acid sequence: CASSVTVPYGYTF.

The CDR3 sequence: CASSIMGSSYTNTGELFF. CDR3 in DNA: TGTGCCAGTAGTATTATGGGTAGCAGCTACACGAACACCGGGGAGCTGTTTTTT. The V and J genes are TRBV19 and TRBJ2-2; no reliable D call. Germline CDR1 reads LNHDA; CDR2 reads SQIVND (reference sequence). The V end was cut by 3 bases, the J end by 0 bases, with 17 bases between. The CDR3 length is 18 residues.

This clone was counted only a few times. V gene TRBV7-2 combines with J gene TRBJ1-2; 11 nucleotides line up with TRBD1. The CDR3 spans 17 residues. V trimming: 2 bases; J trimming: 8 bases; junction bases outside the gene matches: 13. CDR1 and CDR2 from the germline V gene are SGHTA and FQGNSA. The CDR3 region is CASSLYGVWTGGDGYTF. Written as DNA, the CDR3 is TGTGCCAGCAGCTTATATGGTGTCTGGACAGGGGGCGACGGCTACACCTTC.